The 2 T cell receptor gamma chains given below trace back to one sample, sequenced in a study of intestinal T cells in coeliac disease. Each case's genomic DNA was extracted from ten roughly 5.1-µm formalin-fixed paraffin-embedded scrolls. TRG repertoires were amplified with LymphoTrack primers from around 0.2 ug of biopsy DNA. TCRdb ran CATT on the multiplex PCR reads. The sample has nearly 550 gamma-chain clones, under 65% seen once. Sequencing was carried out using a duodenal biopsy. Source of these receptors: a human donor with celiac disease.

V and J are TRGV3 and TRGJ1 or TRGJ2. The length of the CDR3 is 16 residues. Per germline, CDR1 VTNTFY and CDR2 YDVSTARD (reference sequence). V dropped 12 bases and J dropped 3; count of bases not matched to a gene: 23. The CDR3 spells CADLGQAVRFYYKKLF. The CDR3 DNA reads TGTGCCGACCTGGGACAGGCCGTTAGATTTTATTATAAGAAACTCTTT.

This clone was seen more than once but under ten times. The rearrangement uses TRGV10 and TRGJ1 or TRGJ2. TRGV10 is filed as an ORF, its function uncertain. The CDR3 sequence is 11 residues long. V lost 12 bases to trimming and J lost 0 bases; unmatched junction nucleotides: 3. Here the CDR3 reads CAAPNYYKKLF. The CDR3, as DNA: TGTGCTGCACCGAATTATTATAAGAAACTCTTT.